One sample yielded the 2 T cell receptor beta chains listed below, sequenced in a study of T cells in Graves' hyperthyroidism and ophthalmopathy. RNA transcripts provided the source from which TCR beta CDR3 regions were amplified. The study used the HTBI primer set for a first-round RT-PCR of the TCR CDR3. From the multiplex PCR reads, TCRdb called clonotypes with MiXCR, one entry per CDR3 protein. The repertoire holds 300,000 or so distinct CDR3 sequences, approximately 17% seen once, with around a third in the top ten. Material for sequencing was blood. The receptors originated from a man aged 25-45 years with Graves' hyperthyroidism.

There are many counts of this clonotype. CDR3 sequence (DNA): TGTGCCAGCAGCTTCCGAGCGGGAGGCACAGATACGCAGTATTTT. Translated, it gives CASSFRAGGTDTQYF. The chain couples TRBV11-2 to TRBJ2-3; 8 nucleotides align to TRBD2. The junction had 3 bases not matched to a gene; V was cut back by 3 bases and J by 1 base. This CDR3 spans 15 amino acids. Germline V gene data show CDR1 as SGHAT and CDR2 as FQNNGV.

This clonotype was observed many times. This chain connects TRBV2 to TRBJ1-2; 8 bases line up with TRBD1. With 7 bases clipped from V and 4 bases from J, the junction kept 8 bases outside the gene matches. Germline V CDR1 and CDR2: SNHLY, FYNNEI. This CDR3 is 14 amino acids long. CDR3 DNA: TGTGCCAGCATGGCGGGGACAGGAGGCTATGGCTACACCTTC. Amino acid sequence: CASMAGTGGYGYTF.